The 3 T cell receptor beta chains reported below all come from one sample, sequenced in a study of T-cell memory formation after mild COVID-19 listed by TCRdb under 2021. Library creation used 5' RACE. For sequencing, an Illumina NovaSeq 6000 was employed. The public sequencing data were trimmed at Q25 with fastp and processed into clonotypes with MiXCR by TCRdb, which kept only in-frame beta chains. When rows share a CDR3 protein, they turn into one entry using the most common DNA and genes. Within this sample are roughly 250,000 distinct CDR3 sequences, with approximately 16% of them counted one time only. The ten largest clones represent roughly a fifth of the sample. The specimen sequenced was PBMCs or a T cell subset sorted from them (not recorded which). These receptors were taken from a man aged 18 to 30 who had mild COVID-19 (a few samples of this study predate the infection). The sample titles of this study are shuffled in the database, so cell type and time point are left out; the donor was told from shared clones.

This clonotype was picked up many times. This rearrangement joins TRBV29-1 to TRBJ2-7; 7 positions agree with TRBD1. CDR1 and CDR2 (germline): SQVTM, ANQGSEA. V shed 7 bases, J shed 4 bases, and the junction held 13 bases outside the gene matches. The CDR3 length is 14 residues. CDR3 nucleotide sequence: TGCAGCGCTGTGGTGGGACAGTACCGTTACGAGCAGTACTTC. Protein product: CSAVVGQYRYEQYF.

The chain joins TRBV2 to TRBJ2-1; 11 bases are shared with TRBD2. The CDR3 is 14 residues long. CDR1 SNHLY and CDR2 FYNNEI come from the germline V gene. V lost 4 bases and J lost 7; bases outside the gene matches: 3. CDR3 region: CASSVAGGQNEQFF. The CDR3 bases are TGTGCCAGCAGTGTAGCGGGGGGGCAAAATGAGCAGTTCTTC.

There are a few counts of this clonotype. CDR3 region: CSARADRAGGVKTQYF. CDR3 sequence (DNA): TGCAGTGCTAGAGCAGATCGAGCGGGAGGAGTTAAGACCCAGTACTTC. The V gene is TRBV20-1, the J gene TRBJ2-5; 9 bases fit TRBD2. The CDR3 extends over 16 amino acids. The V and J ends lost 1 base and 6 bases, in that order; junction bases with no gene match: 12. Germline V gives CDR1 DFQATT, CDR2 SNEGSKA (reference sequence).